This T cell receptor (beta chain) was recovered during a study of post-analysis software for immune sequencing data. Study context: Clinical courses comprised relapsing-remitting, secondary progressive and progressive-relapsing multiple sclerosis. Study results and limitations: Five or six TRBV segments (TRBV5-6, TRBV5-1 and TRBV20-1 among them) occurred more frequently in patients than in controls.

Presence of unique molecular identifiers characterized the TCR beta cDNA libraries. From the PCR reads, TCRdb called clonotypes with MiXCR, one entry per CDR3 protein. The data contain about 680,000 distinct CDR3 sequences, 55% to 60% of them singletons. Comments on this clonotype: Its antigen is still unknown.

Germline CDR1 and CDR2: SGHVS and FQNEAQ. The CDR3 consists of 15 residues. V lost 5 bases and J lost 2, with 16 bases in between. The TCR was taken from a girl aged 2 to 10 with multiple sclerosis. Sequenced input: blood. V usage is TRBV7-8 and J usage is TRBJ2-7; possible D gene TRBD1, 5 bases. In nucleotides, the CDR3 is TGTGCCAGCAGCCCGGGCACAGGTTATACCTACGAGCAGTACTTC. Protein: CASSPGTGYTYEQYF.